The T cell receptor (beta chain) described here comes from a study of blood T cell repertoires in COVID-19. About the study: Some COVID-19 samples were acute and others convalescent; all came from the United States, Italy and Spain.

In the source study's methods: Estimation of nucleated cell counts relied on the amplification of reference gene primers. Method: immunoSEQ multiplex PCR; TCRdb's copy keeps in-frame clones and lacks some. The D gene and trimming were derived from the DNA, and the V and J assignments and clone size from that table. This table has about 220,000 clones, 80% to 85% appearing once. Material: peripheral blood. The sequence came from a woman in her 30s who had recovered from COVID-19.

Here the CDR3 reads CASSRGVGYGYTF. CDR3 sequence (DNA): TGTGCCAGCAGCCGAGGAGTAGGTTATGGCTACACCTTC. The chain uses TRBV14 and TRBJ1-2; D unclear. The CDR3 runs 13 residues. CDR1 is SGHDN and CDR2 is FVKESK in the germline V gene. V was clipped by 4 bases and J by 5 bases, with 11 bases between them.